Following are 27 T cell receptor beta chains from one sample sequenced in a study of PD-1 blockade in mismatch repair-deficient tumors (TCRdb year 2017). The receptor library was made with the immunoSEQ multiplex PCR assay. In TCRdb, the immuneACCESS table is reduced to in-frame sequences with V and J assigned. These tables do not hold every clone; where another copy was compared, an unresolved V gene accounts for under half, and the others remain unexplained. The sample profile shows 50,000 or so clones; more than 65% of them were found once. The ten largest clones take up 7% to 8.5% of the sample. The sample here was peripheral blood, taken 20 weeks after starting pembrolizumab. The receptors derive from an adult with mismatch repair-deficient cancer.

CDR3 nucleotides: TGTGCCAGCAGTTACTGGGGGGGTTACGAGCAGTACTTC. Translated: CASSYWGGYEQYF. The rearrangement uses TRBV11-2 and TRBJ2-7; 7 bases are shared with TRBD2. Germline-derived CDR1 and CDR2 are SGHAT and FQNNGV. After removal of 6 bases from V and 4 bases from J, the junction contained 6 bases not matched to a gene. The CDR3 contains 13 residues.

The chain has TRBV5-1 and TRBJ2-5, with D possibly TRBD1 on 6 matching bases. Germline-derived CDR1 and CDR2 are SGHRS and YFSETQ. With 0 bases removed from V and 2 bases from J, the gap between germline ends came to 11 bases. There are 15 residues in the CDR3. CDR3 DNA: TGCGCCAGCAGCTTGGTTCCAGGGGCACAAGAGACCCAGTACTTC. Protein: CASSLVPGAQETQYF.

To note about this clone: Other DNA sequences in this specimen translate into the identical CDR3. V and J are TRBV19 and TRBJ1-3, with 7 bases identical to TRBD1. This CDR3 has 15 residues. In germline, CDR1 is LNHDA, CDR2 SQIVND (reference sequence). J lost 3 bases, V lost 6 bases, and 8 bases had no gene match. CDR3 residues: CASSRQGQFGNTIYF. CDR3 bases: TGTGCCAGTAGCCGACAGGGACAATTTGGAAACACCATATATTTT.

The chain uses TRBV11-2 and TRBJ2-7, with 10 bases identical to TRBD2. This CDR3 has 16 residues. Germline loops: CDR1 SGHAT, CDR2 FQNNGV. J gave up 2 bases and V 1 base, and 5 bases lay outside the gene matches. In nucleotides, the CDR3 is TGTGCCAGCAGCTTAGTCTTAGCGGGAGGTACCTACGAGCAGTACTTC. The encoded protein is CASSLVLAGGTYEQYF.

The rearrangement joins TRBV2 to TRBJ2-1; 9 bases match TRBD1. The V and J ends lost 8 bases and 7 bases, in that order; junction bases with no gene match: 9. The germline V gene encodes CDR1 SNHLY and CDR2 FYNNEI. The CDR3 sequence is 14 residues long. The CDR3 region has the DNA TGTGCCAGCCGGGACAGGGTTTTTTTAAATGAGCAGTTCTTC. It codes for CASRDRVFLNEQFF.

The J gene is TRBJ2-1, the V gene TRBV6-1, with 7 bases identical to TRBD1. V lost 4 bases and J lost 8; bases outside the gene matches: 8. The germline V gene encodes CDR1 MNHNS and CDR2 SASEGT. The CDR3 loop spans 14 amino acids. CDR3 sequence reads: CASSVPDDRDEQFF. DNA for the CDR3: TGTGCCAGCAGTGTCCCCGACGACAGGGATGAGCAGTTCTTC.

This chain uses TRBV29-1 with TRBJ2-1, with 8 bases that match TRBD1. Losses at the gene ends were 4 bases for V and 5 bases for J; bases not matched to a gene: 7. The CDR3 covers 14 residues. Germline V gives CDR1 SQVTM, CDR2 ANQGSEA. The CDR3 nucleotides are TGCAGCGTTGGGCTGGGACAGGCCAACAATGAGCAGTTCTTC. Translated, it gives CSVGLGQANNEQFF.

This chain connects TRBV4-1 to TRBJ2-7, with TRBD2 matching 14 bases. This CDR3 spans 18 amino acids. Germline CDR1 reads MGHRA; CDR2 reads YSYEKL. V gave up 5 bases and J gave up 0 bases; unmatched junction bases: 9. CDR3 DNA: TGCGCCAGCAGCGGAGGGACTAGCGGGAGTAGGGGCTCCTACGAGCAGTACTTC. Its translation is CASSGGTSGSRGSYEQYF.

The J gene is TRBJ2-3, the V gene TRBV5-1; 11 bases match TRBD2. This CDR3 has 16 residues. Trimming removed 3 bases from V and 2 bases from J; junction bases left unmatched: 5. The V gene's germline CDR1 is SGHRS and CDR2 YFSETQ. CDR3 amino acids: CASSSRLAGLTDTQYF. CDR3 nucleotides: TGCGCCAGCAGCTCTCGACTAGCGGGGCTCACAGATACGCAGTATTTT.

The CDR3, as DNA: TGTGCCAGCAGTATTGAAACAGGGGCCGGCGGTCAGCCCCAGCATTTT. This encodes CASSIETGAGGQPQHF. This chain links TRBV2 with TRBJ1-5; 7 nucleotides match TRBD1. The CDR3 totals 16 residues. V was clipped by 5 bases and J by 6 bases; unmatched bases: 13. Germline CDR1 and CDR2: SNHLY and FYNNEI.

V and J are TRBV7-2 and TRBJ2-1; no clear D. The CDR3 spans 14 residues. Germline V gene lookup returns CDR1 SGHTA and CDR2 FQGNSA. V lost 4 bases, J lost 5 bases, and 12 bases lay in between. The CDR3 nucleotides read TGTGCCAGCAGCTGGGCGGTGGGCCACAATGAGCAGTTCTTC. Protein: CASSWAVGHNEQFF.

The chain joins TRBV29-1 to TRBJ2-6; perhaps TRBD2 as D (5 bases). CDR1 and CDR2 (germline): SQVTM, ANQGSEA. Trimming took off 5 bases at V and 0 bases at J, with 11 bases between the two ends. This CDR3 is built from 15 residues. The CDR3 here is CSVIGGSSGANVLTF. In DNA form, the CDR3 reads TGCAGCGTTATAGGAGGTAGCTCTGGGGCCAACGTCCTGACTTTC.

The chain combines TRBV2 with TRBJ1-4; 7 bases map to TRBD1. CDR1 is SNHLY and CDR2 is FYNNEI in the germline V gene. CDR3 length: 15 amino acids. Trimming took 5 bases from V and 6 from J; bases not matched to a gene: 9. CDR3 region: CASSTYRGIDEKLFF. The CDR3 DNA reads TGTGCCAGCAGTACATACAGGGGAATCGATGAAAAACTGTTTTTT.

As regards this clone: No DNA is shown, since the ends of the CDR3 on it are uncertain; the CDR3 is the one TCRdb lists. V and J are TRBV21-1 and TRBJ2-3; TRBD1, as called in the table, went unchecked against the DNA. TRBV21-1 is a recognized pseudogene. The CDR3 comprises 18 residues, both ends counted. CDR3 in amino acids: CASSIVGPGATVPDTQYF.

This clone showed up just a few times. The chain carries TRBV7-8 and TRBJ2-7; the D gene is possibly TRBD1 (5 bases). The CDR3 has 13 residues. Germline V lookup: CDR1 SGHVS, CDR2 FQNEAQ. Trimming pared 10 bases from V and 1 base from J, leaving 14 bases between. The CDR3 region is CATTTDASYEQYF. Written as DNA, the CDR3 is TGTGCCACTACGACAGACGCTTCCTACGAGCAGTACTTC.

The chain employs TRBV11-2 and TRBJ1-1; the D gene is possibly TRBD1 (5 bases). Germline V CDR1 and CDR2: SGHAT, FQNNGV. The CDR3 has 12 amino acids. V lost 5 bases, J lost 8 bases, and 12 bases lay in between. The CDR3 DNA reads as TGTGCCAGCAGCCCAGCTTGGGGGGAAGCTTTCTTT. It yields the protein CASSPAWGEAFF.

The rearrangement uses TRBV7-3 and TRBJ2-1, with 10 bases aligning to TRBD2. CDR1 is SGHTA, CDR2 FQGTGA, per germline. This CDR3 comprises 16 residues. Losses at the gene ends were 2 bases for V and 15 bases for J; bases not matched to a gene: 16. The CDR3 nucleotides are TGTGCCAGCAGCTTACCCACGGGGACTAGCGATACTTGGGGGTTCTTC. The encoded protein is CASSLPTGTSDTWGFF. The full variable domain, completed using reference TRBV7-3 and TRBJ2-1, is GAGVSQTPSNKVTEKGKYVELRCDPISGHTALYWYRQSLGQGPEFLIYFQGTGAADDSGLPNDRFFAVRPEGSVSTLKIQRTERGDSAVYLCASSLPTGTSDTWGFFGPGTRLTVL.

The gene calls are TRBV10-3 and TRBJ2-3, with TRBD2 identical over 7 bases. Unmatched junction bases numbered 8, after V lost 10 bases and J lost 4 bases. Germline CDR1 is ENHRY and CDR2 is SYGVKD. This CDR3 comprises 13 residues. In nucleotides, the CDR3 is TGTGCCACTACGGCGGGAGACGCAGATACGCAGTATTTT. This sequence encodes CATTAGDADTQYF.

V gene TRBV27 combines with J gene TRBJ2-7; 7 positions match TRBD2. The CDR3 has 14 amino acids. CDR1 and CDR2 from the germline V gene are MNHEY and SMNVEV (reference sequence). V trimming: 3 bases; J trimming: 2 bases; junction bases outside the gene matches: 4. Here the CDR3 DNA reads TGTGCCAGCAGTTTTCGGGGGGATCCCTACGAGCAGTACTTC. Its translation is CASSFRGDPYEQYF.

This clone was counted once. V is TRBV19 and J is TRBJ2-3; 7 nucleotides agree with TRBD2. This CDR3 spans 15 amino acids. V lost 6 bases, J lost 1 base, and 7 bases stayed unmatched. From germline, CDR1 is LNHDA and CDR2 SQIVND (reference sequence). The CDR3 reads CASSPSGKRTDTQYF. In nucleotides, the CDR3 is TGTGCCAGTAGCCCGAGCGGGAAGCGCACAGATACGCAGTATTTT.

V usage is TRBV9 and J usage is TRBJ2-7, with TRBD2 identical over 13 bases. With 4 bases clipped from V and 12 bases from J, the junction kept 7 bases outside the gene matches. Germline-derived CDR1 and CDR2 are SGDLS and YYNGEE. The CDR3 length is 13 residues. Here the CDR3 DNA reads TGTGCCAGCAGCCCCGGGACTAGCGGGACGGGGTACTTC. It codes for CASSPGTSGTGYF.

CDR3 region: CASSPSVALDTDTQYF. CDR3 in DNA: TGTGCCAGCTCACCCTCAGTGGCCCTGGACACAGATACGCAGTATTTT. This chain uses TRBV18 with TRBJ2-3; D ambiguous. Germline V CDR1 and CDR2: KGHSH, LQKENI. V was trimmed by 3 bases and J by 2 bases, leaving 15 bases between them. The CDR3 totals 16 residues.

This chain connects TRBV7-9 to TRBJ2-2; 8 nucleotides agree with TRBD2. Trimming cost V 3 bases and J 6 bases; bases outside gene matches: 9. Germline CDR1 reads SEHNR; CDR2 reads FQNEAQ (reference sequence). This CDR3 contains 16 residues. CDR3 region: CASSFSGGVNSGELFF. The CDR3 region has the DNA TGTGCCAGCAGCTTTTCGGGAGGGGTTAACTCCGGGGAGCTGTTTTTT.

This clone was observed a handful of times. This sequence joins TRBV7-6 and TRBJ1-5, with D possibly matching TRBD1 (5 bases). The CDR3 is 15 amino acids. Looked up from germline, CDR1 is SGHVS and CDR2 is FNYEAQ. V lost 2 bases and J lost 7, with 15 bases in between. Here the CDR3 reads CASSLNLGRGQPQHF. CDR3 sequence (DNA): TGTGCCAGCAGCTTAAATTTGGGGCGGGGACAGCCCCAGCATTTT.

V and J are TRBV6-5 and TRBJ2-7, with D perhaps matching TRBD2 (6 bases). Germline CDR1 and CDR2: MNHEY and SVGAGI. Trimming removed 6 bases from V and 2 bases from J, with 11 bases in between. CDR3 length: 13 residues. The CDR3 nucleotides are TGTGCCAGCAGGGTAGCGGTCGCCTACGAGCAGTACTTC. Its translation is CASRVAVAYEQYF.

The CDR3 DNA is TGTGCCAGCGCTGCGGGGGGCTGGACTGAAGCTTTCTTT. Residues: CASAAGGWTEAFF. The V gene is TRBV25-1, the J gene TRBJ1-1, with TRBD1 as a possible D gene (6 bases). Looked up from germline, CDR1 is MGHDK and CDR2 is SYGVNS. The V end was cut by 8 bases, the J end by 5 bases, with 15 bases between. CDR3 length equals 13 residues. Using reference TRBV25-1 and TRBJ1-1 for the parts outside the CDR3, the full variable domain is EADIYQTPRYLVIGTGKKITLECSQTMGHDKMYWYQQDPGMELHLIHYSYGVNSTEKGDLSSESTVSRIRTEHFPLTLESARPSHTSQYLCASAAGGWTEAFFGQGTRLTVV.

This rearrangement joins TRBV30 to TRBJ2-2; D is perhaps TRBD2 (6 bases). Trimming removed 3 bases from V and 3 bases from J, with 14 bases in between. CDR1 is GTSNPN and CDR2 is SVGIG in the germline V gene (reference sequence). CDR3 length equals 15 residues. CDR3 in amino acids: CAWRTSVGYTGELFF. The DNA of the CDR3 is TGTGCCTGGAGGACTAGTGTCGGGTACACCGGGGAGCTGTTTTTT.